Sequencing of this TCR beta chain was carried out in a study of cytomegalovirus exposure and HLA in healthy donors (TCRdb year 2017). For the study in its entirety: An earlier analysis of approximately 590 of the donors reported approximately 270 Gb of sequence data and 100 million to 140 million unique TCR beta sequences from 150 million to 200 million T cells. An early release that covered fewer than 750 HLA-typed donors contained approximately 300 gigabases of sequencing data and approximately 85 million unique TCR sequences. The genetic ancestry cluster associated with self-reported Caucasian donors included 70% to 85% of the roughly 400 genotyped donors. The study aimed to test whether cataloging public T cell receptors could reveal signatures of past pathogen exposure. The study profiled the T cell repertoires of under 850 subjects by immunosequencing and related them to cytomegalovirus serostatus. A separate validation cohort of roughly 110 different subjects was used in addition to the roughly 700-subject first cohort. High-throughput TCR immunosequencing, statistical association of individual TCRs with disease status, and machine learning were combined to predict cytomegalovirus infection status. To study patterns of TCR occurrence, a later analysis re-analyzed previously published TCR beta repertoires from 666 donors and added high-resolution HLA genotyping. Rather than using new phenotypic data, the later analysis identified candidate immune exposures from TCR beta sequences and from how often those sequences occurred across donors. An earlier analysis of approximately 640 of the donors applied high-throughput TCR beta sequencing to assess whether each TCR beta V gene segment acted as functional or pseudogenic. Alongside the repertoire data, information on donor age, sex, ethnicity and CMV serostatus was compiled. A later genetic analysis took genome-wide SNP genotypes for about three fifths of the roughly 670 donors and used that subset as a discovery cohort. Every repertoire in the discovery cohort had been generated on one and the same sequencing platform. Class I and class II HLA loci were covered by the typing at four-digit resolution. Typing coverage varied by locus: roughly 629-640 donors for A, B, C, DRB1 and DQB1; 522 for DQA1; nearly 610 for DPA1; roughly 450 for DPB1. Four or five DR-DQ haplotypes were handled as single units for association and clustering because linkage in the cohort was strong. On average, roughly 240,000 unique TCR beta nucleotide sequences were sequenced per donor among 350 to 400 genotyped donors of the cohort, with roughly 20% of those sequences being non-productive.

Study-level results and caveats: In vitro tests confirmed that a few of the cytomegalovirus-associated TCR beta chains recognize cytomegalovirus antigens. When HLA alleles, especially DR and DQ, strongly co-occurred, attributing TCR associations to individual alleles was difficult. In an earlier analysis of around 500 of the donors, most TCR beta V segments appeared in productive rearrangements about 87% or about 30% of the time, broadly matching IMGT annotations. Compared with equally common non-associated chains, HLA-associated TCR beta chains in a later analysis were more clonally expanded and had lower generation probabilities. This cohort had only TCR beta chains sequenced, and the lack of alpha or paired-chain data limited which features could be detected. Several of the top co-occurrence clusters appeared to be linked to parvovirus B19, influenza, CMV and Epstein-Barr virus, according to a later analysis. A later genetic analysis associated a missense DCLRE1C variant with V-gene and J-gene trimming of TCR beta chains, and an independent cohort replicated the association. It was suggested by the authors that the approach could potentially be generalized to other disease states and immunological phenotypes. In a later analysis, most CMV-associated TCR beta chains were found to appear HLA-restricted, with HLA associations seemingly driven largely by CMV exposure. At a false discovery rate of 0.05, a later analysis linked 15,000 to 20,000 TCR beta sequences to specific HLA alleles. Sequencing depth was assumed to be roughly uniform across donors in the presence/absence analyses, though that assumption may not hold. According to a later analysis, TCR association rates differed among HLA loci, with DRB1 alleles showing the most associated TCRs and HLA-C alleles showing the fewest. A cluster of highly shared sequence variants was judged likely to represent a technical artifact of the sequencing pipeline. According to a later genetic analysis, donors in an Asian-associated ancestry cluster had fewer N-insertions in productive TCRs than the approximately 630-donor mean. CMV serostatus was the only immune exposure information available for the cohort. The 87-base-pair reads could not distinguish some IMGT-functional V segments, including TRBV6-2 and TRBV6-3, so those segments were excluded. The earlier analysis of some 560 of the donors excluded about 16 rarely observed V segments, including chromosome 9 orphons, because counts were too low. A further reported finding was that TCR beta sequences accurately predicted the HLA-A and HLA-B alleles for most subjects in the first cohort. Most TCR sequences were observed very rarely across donors, whereas some public TCRs were present in many individuals. Correlated functional status among segregating V segments might be attributable to linkage disequilibrium, but an unknown experimental factor could not be ruled out. The classifier was reported to diagnose cytomegalovirus status with high specificity and sensitivity in both the original cohort and the validation cohort. Because HLA typing was unavailable for some donors at each locus, only the typed subset was used in association tests. The study gave a list of around 170 TCR beta chains associated with cytomegalovirus.

To prepare the library, the immunoSEQ multiplex PCR assay was applied. The multiplex PCR relied on a mix of 60 forward primers for TCR Vbeta segments and 13 reverse primers for TCR Jbeta segments. The CDR3 region of rearranged TCR beta genes was amplified from genomic DNA by a multiplex PCR assay. On the Illumina HiSeq System, the amplified TCR beta libraries were sequenced as 87-base-pair reads. For the original study's pipeline: In a later analysis, around 80 million unique TCR beta chains were counted across the 500 to 850 repertoires, and roughly 9.9 million of these chains were shared by at least two donors. Raw reads were error-corrected and collapsed into unique sequences by a nearest-neighbor algorithm in which closely related sequences were merged to remove PCR and sequencing errors. CDR3 sequences were aligned to IMGT reference sequences to assign V, D and J gene segments. Each retained sequence needed at least a six-nucleotide match to both a V gene segment and a J gene segment. A rearrangement counted as productive if the CDR3 had no stop codons and remained in frame with V and J, and every other rearrangement counted as non-productive. Following IMGT convention, CDR3 was defined as the stretch from the second conserved V-encoded cysteine to the conserved J-encoded phenylalanine. The earlier analysis of 550 to 650 of the donors excluded any sequence lacking an unambiguous match to a single V gene segment. In an earlier analysis of almost 600 of the donors, a V segment was called functional when productive rearrangements were above 56.7%, and segregating when the standard deviation between donors exceeded 5%. To diagnose cytomegalovirus status from the catalog of TCR beta chain sequences, a statistical classification framework was built. In a later analysis, TCR nucleotide sequences were compared against IMGT/GENE-DB human TR gene sequences so that V and J genes could be assigned. The TCRdist pipeline was used in a later analysis to assign CDR3 sequences and most-parsimonious VDJ recombination scenarios. A later analysis defined each TCR beta chain by its CDR3 amino acid sequence plus V-gene family, and excluded reads lacking a unique V-gene family. In a later analysis, 450 to 600 highly shared, low-generation-probability nucleotide sequences were removed to address suspected cross-contamination and a sequencing artifact. In a later analysis, a clonal expansion index for each public chain was calculated from normalized within-repertoire ranks of inferred template counts. A later analysis computed generation probabilities with a VDJ recombination model fitted to out-of-frame rearrangements, and checked the results against IGoR. In a later analysis, TCR-TCR, TCR-HLA and TCR-CMV co-occurrence was scored with hypergeometric tests, and a repertoire-size bias correction was applied to TCR pairs. To estimate false discovery rates, a later analysis permuted the HLA or CMV assignments 20 times. In a later analysis, co-occurring TCRs were grouped with DBSCAN, and TCRdist sequence similarity was added when clustering was performed within HLA-allele-positive subsets. Repertoires with fewer than 30,000 or more than 120,000 public chains, plus five repertoires with anomalous nucleotide sharing, were excluded from co-occurrence clustering. TCRdb obtained this table from immuneACCESS and retained in-frame rearrangements with V and J assigned. These tables miss some clones; where compared with another copy, unresolved V genes account for less than half of the shortfall, and the remainder is unexplained. D and trimming come from the DNA, and the V and J calls and clone size come from that table. Across this sample there are 150,000 to 200,000 clones, with 77% seen only once. 1.4% of the sample is taken by the ten largest.

This clone appeared a single time. No cognate antigen has been identified for it. Base qualities are not at hand, and no much larger clone is one base apart. The germline V gene (reference sequence) specifies GTSNPN as CDR1 and SVGIG as CDR2. At the junction V is shortened by 5 bases and J by 8 bases, with 10 bases in between. Including cysteine and phenylalanine, the CDR3 has 11 amino acids. The retained sequence is limited to the CDR3, 33 bases, with the frame set at the first base. The cohort comprised 710 or so healthy bone marrow donors. Cohort members were all nominally healthy when sampled, although unrecorded immune exposures were likely present. The donor tested CMV seropositive, placing the donor among the 310 or so seropositive members of the cohort. A peripheral blood sample was collected from each donor, and TCR beta sequencing was performed on peripheral blood mononuclear cells. The Qiagen DNeasy Blood Extraction Kit was used to extract genomic DNA from the blood cell samples.

The material sequenced was PBMCs. Recombination linked TRBV30 to TRBJ2-1, with TRBD1 perhaps the D gene, on 6 matching bases. This clonotype originated in a woman aged 25-40 years in good health and CMV-seropositive. The CDR3 amino acid sequence is: CAWEKGDEQFF. The base sequence is TGTGCCTGGGAGAAGGGGGATGAGCAGTTCTTC.